This T cell receptor beta chain stems from a study of tissue T cells after allogeneic stem cell transplantation (dated by TCRdb to 2022 to 2024). Regarding the research as a whole: Using research autopsies of patients with and without GVHD, plus mouse models of GVHD, the study profiled TCR beta repertoires across many tissues. The human arm was conducted as a prospective observational study, and neither blinding nor randomization was performed.

What the work shows at the level of the full study, not this receptor alone: Few T cell clones were found to be shared across patients, but shared repertoire signatures across patients were revealed in a tissue-specific fashion by motif-based clustering. Within patients, how anatomically similar tissues were was a major factor shaping TCR repertoire composition, regardless of disease or transplant status. In both patients and mice, only a limited portion of the TCR repertoire detected in tissues was captured by blood and spleen T cells. The patient cohort was small and clinically heterogeneous, and sampling depth was acknowledged as a limitation. The study did not determine which tissue TCRs were alloreactive or antigen-specific, and some clones might have been persisting host cells.

Trimmed from V: 3 bases; trimmed from J: 6 bases; junction bases lacking a gene match: 2. From a lookup of the germline V gene (reference sequence), CDR1 and CDR2 are KGHPV and FQNQEV. From the cysteine through the phenylalanine, the CDR3 covers 14 amino acids. Of the CDR3's DNA, 39 bases were read; they are in frame from base 1. Preparation of the library involved the immunoSEQ multiplex PCR assay. TCRbeta CDR3 sequencing was done by Adaptive Biotechnologies at survey depth, reporting CDR3 sequences, V/J genes, productive frequency and template counts. Amplification of TCR beta CDR3 regions was performed from genomic DNA rather than from RNA. The published analysis was carried out like this. Jensen-Shannon divergence was used to quantify pairwise repertoire overlap between tissues, with a value of 1 meaning complete divergence and a value of 0 meaning identical repertoires. Based on pairwise JSD values, tissues were grouped by single-linkage agglomerative hierarchical clustering, and the results were shown as dendrograms. All patient samples were analyzed with GLIPH2 using simulation_depth 1000, kmer_min_depth 3 and cdr3_length_cutoff 8, and only groups containing more than two unique CDR3s were kept. A standardized tissue-overlap score was calculated by extrapolating Jaccard GLIPH-group overlap across patients to a standard repertoire size of 1000 clones. Associations of diversity with clinical or experimental variables used linear mixed-effect models with tissue fixed effects and individual random effects. This immuneACCESS table, as held by TCRdb, lists in-frame sequences with V and J called but not all clones. Of the missing ones, under half trace to an unresolved V gene in checked studies; the others have no known cause. That table supplies the V and J calls and clone size; D and trimming were determined from the DNA. A total of several thousand clones appear in this sample, around 40% of them only once. Over 1.2% of the sample is taken by the ten largest.

The intended sense of this specimen's time point label: mouse harvest day 7 after allogeneic transplant. Mouse grafts combined 10^7 T-cell-depleted bone marrow cells with 10^6 splenic CD5+ T cells, given via tail vein injection. To model GVHD in mice, a major MHC-mismatch B6 (H2b) into BALB/c (H2d) model was used, and tissues were profiled at day 7 or 14. On day 7 or 14 post-transplant, mouse tissues and retro-orbital blood were harvested with separate sterile tools for each animal, and livers were flushed before harvest. Before genomic DNA was isolated with the DNeasy Blood & Tissue Kit, mouse tissues were minced with razor blades in buffered saline. Remarks on this clone: Its antigen is not yet known. The receptor originates from a mouse, and its gene names and germline sequences are accordingly murine. The DNA ends 1 residue before the CDR3 does, and the rest of the CDR3 is filled in from the germline J gene.

The source is a female BALB/c mouse given C57BL/6 T cells with graft-versus-host disease after an allogeneic hematopoietic cell transplant. The sequence joins TRBV26 to TRBJ1-4, with 9 middle bases fitting TRBD1. Material: skin. The sequenced part of the CDR3 DNA is TGTGCCAGCAGTCTCGGACAGGGGTACGAAAGATTATTT. It specifies CASSLGQGYERLF. The whole CDR3 is CASSLGQGYERLFF. Where the CDR3 stops, the reference TRBV26 and TRBJ1-4 genes take over; the full variable domain is NSKVIQTPRYLVKGQGQKAKMRCIPEKGHPVVFWYQQNKNNEFKFLINFQNQEVLQQIDMTEKRFSAECPSNSPCSLEIQSSEAGDSALYLCASSLGQGYERLFFGHGTKLSVL.